This T cell receptor (beta chain) was sequenced during a study of T cell changes during pregnancy in multiple sclerosis (dated by TCRdb to the late 2010s). For the study in its entirety: Changes in the T cell repertoire over the course of pregnancy were examined in this study in women with multiple sclerosis.

CDR1 and CDR2, looked up from the germline V gene, are SGHRS and YFSETQ. Its CDR3 holds 13 amino acids, cysteine through phenylalanine. The sequence is cut down to CDR3 DNA, 39 bases in frame from base 1. V is clipped by 5 bases and J by 7 bases, and the sequence between their germline boundaries is 16 bases long. Library preparation used the immunoSEQ multiplex PCR assay. TCRdb holds this immuneACCESS table with in-frame rearrangements only. Some clones are missing; in checked studies, unresolved V genes explain under half, and the rest has no known cause. The sample table holds tens of thousands of clones, of which approximately 89% were seen once. Approximately 10% of the sample lies in the top ten. This clone was observed a single time. Its antigen has not been determined. Base-call qualities are not available, and no considerably larger clone is one nucleotide away.

The rearrangement joined TRBV5-1 to TRBJ2-7; D gene: possibly TRBD2, on 5 matching bases. This specimen consisted of CD8+ T cells from peripheral blood mononuclear cells, obtained in the third trimester of pregnancy. This sequence was found in a female donor with multiple sclerosis, enrolled in a pregnancy study. The CDR3 reads as follows: CASRNHLGEEQYF. The DNA sequence is as follows: TGCGCCAGCAGAAATCATCTTGGGGAGGAGCAGTACTTC.